This TCR beta chain appears in the sequencing data of a study of T cells after yellow fever vaccination. General observations from the study: Reappearance after the booster was observed for most primary-vaccination clones (roughly 97% CD4, over 70% CD8).

TCRdb reanalysed the 5' RACE reads using MiXCR and keeps one entry per CDR3 protein. The sample lists around 610,000 distinct CDR3 sequences, about 14% occurring once. Trimming at V came to 3 bases and at J to 0 bases, leaving 5 bases not matched to a gene. Germline values: CDR1 MGHRA, CDR2 YSYEKL. The CDR3 sequence is 15 residues long. This clonotype was seen a few times. Its antigen is not identified. The chain couples TRBV4-1 to TRBJ2-7; 7 nucleotides line up with TRBD1. This TCR was recovered from a man under 40 who received the YFV17D yellow fever vaccine. This sample comprised PBMCs, obtained on the day of the yellow fever booster vaccination. CDR3 sequence (DNA): TGCGCCAGCAGCCACGTGACAGGGAGCTCCTACGAGCAGTACTTC. Protein sequence: CASSHVTGSSYEQYF.